Listed below are T cell receptor beta chains from one sample, sequenced in a study of blood T cell repertoires in COVID-19. Sequencing was performed with immunoSEQ multiplex PCR; in TCRdb, only in-frame clones are kept and a portion is missing. Seen here are about 140,000 clones, roughly nine tenths observed once, and the top ten hold more than 2%. Sequencing was carried out using peripheral blood. The receptors stem from a human donor with COVID-19, enrolled during active disease. The donor label of this sample is uncertain. CDR3s leave out the opening cysteine and the closing phenylalanine or tryptophan. Clone sizes are given selectively: once, few, many, or a class where the clone is expanded.

v_gene	abundance	j_gene	CDR3aa
TRBV19	NA	TRBJ1-2	ASSMTPGGYT
TRBV5-4	NA	TRBJ2-3	ASSPNSGGGTDTQY
TRBV4-2	NA	TRBJ2-5	ASSPQDQETQY
TRBV18	once	TRBJ2-1	ASSPQSGYNEQF
TRBV7-2	NA	TRBJ2-7	ASRRTSGGYEQY
TRBV5-1	NA	TRBJ2-3	ASSPPRDITDTQY
TRBV9	NA	TRBJ2-1	ASSGGTSGRVEQF
TRBV6-5	NA	TRBJ1-2	ASRTGIDGYT
TRBV11-2	NA	TRBJ1-2	ASNSLLRHGYT
TRBV28	NA	TRBJ1-2	ASRRTGANYGYT
TRBV30	NA	TRBJ2-1	ARGLEGNEQF
TRBV5-6	NA	TRBJ2-5	ASSLPDQETQY